Listed here are 2 T cell receptor beta chains from one sample, sequenced in a study of T-cell reconstitution after alpha-beta-depleted transplantation in children (dated by TCRdb to the mid-2010s). The sample's treatment or condition label is to be understood as: allogeneic hematopoietic cell transplantation with graft depleted of TCRalphabeta T cells and CD19 B cells. Library creation used PCR. The sample was run on an Illumina HiSeq 2500. TCR libraries were prepared with molecular barcoding, using unique molecular identifiers to normalize TCRbeta repertoire quantification. TCRdb's own reprocessing of the public reads used fastp at Q25 and MiXCR and kept productive beta chains. Every entry covers one CDR3 protein and lists the most common genes and DNA from its rows. The sample table shows around 580,000 distinct CDR3 sequences, and around 23% are seen once. 14% of the sample comes from the top ten.

The material was PBMCs, mostly from graft donor cells, obtained 360 days after TCRalphabeta/CD19-depleted stem cell transplant. The origin of the receptors is a boy in the first two years of life who had a stem cell transplant for acute myeloid leukemia, so the T cells may come from the graft donor.

The chain uses TRBV7-6 and TRBJ1-3; tentatively, D is TRBD1 (6 bases). Deletions cut 2 bases from V and 0 bases from J, with 8 bases between. This CDR3 is 15 amino acids long. Germline V CDR1 and CDR2: SGHVS, FNYEAQ. In DNA form, the CDR3 reads TGTGCCAGCAGCTTACAGGGACACTCTGGAAACACCATATATTTT. Translation: CASSLQGHSGNTIYF. Using reference TRBV7-6 and TRBJ1-3 for the parts outside the CDR3, the full variable domain is GAGVSQSPRYKVTKRGQDVALRCDPISGHVSLYWYRQALGQGPEFLTYFNYEAQQDKSGLPNDRFSAERPEGSISTLTIQRTEQRDSAMYRCASSLQGHSGNTIYFGEGSWLTVV.

The rearrangement uses TRBV12-3 or TRBV12-4 and TRBJ2-6; D uncertain. Trimming took 4 bases from V and 0 from J, leaving 4 bases between them. The CDR3 length is 14 residues. CDR3 in amino acids: CASSWSSGANVLTF. CDR3 DNA sequence: TGTGCCAGCAGTTGGAGCTCTGGGGCCAACGTCCTGACTTTC.